These 13 T cell receptor beta chains were all obtained from the same sample, sequenced in a study of control samples from healthy donors and cancer patients. TCRdb's copy holds only in-frame clones and misses some; the assay was immunoSEQ multiplex PCR. The sample yields roughly 450,000 clones, 80% to 95% seen once. The sequencing input was PBMCs. The receptors were gathered from a man aged 35-49 years with head and neck cancer.

This rearrangement joins TRBV7-2 to TRBJ2-7; the match to TRBD1 covers 8 bases. The V segment lost 5 bases and the J segment 4 bases; nucleotides outside the gene matches: 7. Germline V gene data show CDR1 as SGHTA and CDR2 as FQGNSA. The CDR3 covers 14 residues. DNA for the CDR3: TGTGCCAGCAGCCCACAGGGGGGTGGGTACGAGCAGTACTTC. It yields the protein CASSPQGGGYEQYF.

The genes are TRBV4-3 and TRBJ2-1, with D perhaps being TRBD1 or TRBD2 (5 bases each). The CDR3 runs to 17 residues. CDR1 is LGHNA, CDR2 YSLEER, per germline. The V gene lost 1 base and the J gene lost 0 bases, with 13 bases spanning the gap. The CDR3 is CASSQGVPGSSYNEQFF. The CDR3 DNA reads as TGCGCCAGCAGCCAAGGAGTCCCAGGGAGCTCCTACAATGAGCAGTTCTTC.

The chain couples TRBV9 to TRBJ2-2; TRBD2 matches 11 bases. This CDR3 comprises 17 residues. V shed 4 bases and J 4 bases; nucleotides not matched to a gene: 9. Looked up from germline, CDR1 is SGDLS and CDR2 is YYNGEE. CDR3: CASSLFASGGTTGELFF. CDR3 DNA: TGTGCCAGCAGCCTTTTTGCTAGCGGGGGGACCACCGGGGAGCTGTTTTTT. The whole variable domain, remainder taken from reference TRBV9 and TRBJ2-2, is DSGVTQTPKHLITATGQRVTLRCSPRSGDLSVYWYQQSLDQGLQFLIQYYNGEERAKGNILERFSAQQFPDLHSELNLSSLELGDSALYFCASSLFASGGTTGELFFGEGSRLTVL.

This chain links TRBV5-6 with TRBJ2-5; the D is unclear. Trimming removed 1 base at V and 5 bases at J, with 9 bases between. This CDR3 region has 13 residues. The V gene's germline CDR1 is SGHDT and CDR2 YYEEEE. CDR3 sequence: CASSLTLVETQYF. Written as DNA, the CDR3 is TGTGCCAGCAGCTTGACTTTAGTCGAGACCCAGTACTTC.

The rearrangement uses TRBV7-3 and TRBJ2-1; 8 bases match TRBD1. V shed 2 bases and J 6 bases; nucleotides not matched to a gene: 6. Germline-derived CDR1 and CDR2 are SGHTA and FQGTGA. The CDR3 consists of 15 residues. CDR3 bases: TGTGCCAGCAGCTTAGTGGGACAGGCGACCAATGAGCAGTTCTTC. Translated, it gives CASSLVGQATNEQFF.

This clone was recorded only once. DNA for the CDR3: TGTGCCAGCAGCCGGGGACCCACCGGGGAGCTGTTTTTT. This translates into CASSRGPTGELFF. The rearrangement uses TRBV28 and TRBJ2-2; D is perhaps TRBD1 or TRBD2 (5 bases each). The V end lost 6 bases, the J end lost 4 bases, and 9 bases lay between the germline ends. The germline gives CDR1 MDHEN, CDR2 SYDVKM. This CDR3 spans 13 amino acids.

The V gene is TRBV27, the J gene TRBJ2-1; 8 bases are a match to TRBD2. V trimming: 2 bases; J trimming: 2 bases; junction bases outside the gene matches: 5. The CDR3 loop spans 16 amino acids. The V gene's germline CDR1 is MNHEY and CDR2 SMNVEV (reference sequence). The CDR3 DNA follows: TGTGCCAGCAGTTTACAGGCGGGACTAGCCTACAATGAGCAGTTCTTC. Encoded protein: CASSLQAGLAYNEQFF.

Of note for this clone: At the DNA level, this CDR3 is encoded by other sequences in the same sample as well. This chain uses TRBV6-2 or TRBV6-3 with TRBJ1-2; no clear D. There are 13 residues in the CDR3. Germline-derived CDR1 and CDR2 are MNHEY and SVGEGT. Between the trimmed V and J ends, which lost 2 bases and 5 bases, there was a span of 9 bases. In nucleotides, the CDR3 is TGTGCCAGCAGTTACGTGAAGCTTTATGGCTACACCTTC. This codes for CASSYVKLYGYTF.

The V and J genes are TRBV5-1 and TRBJ2-3; TRBD2 is a possible D gene (5 bases). This CDR3 contains 15 residues. Germline lookup yields CDR1 SGHRS and CDR2 YFSETQ. Trimming took 3 bases from V and 1 from J, leaving 12 bases between them. The CDR3 bases are TGCGCCAGCAGCTCGCTGGTTAGCGGCACAGATACGCAGTATTTT. Protein product: CASSSLVSGTDTQYF.

V is TRBV19 and J is TRBJ2-2; 9 nucleotides align to TRBD1. Germline V gene lookup returns CDR1 LNHDA and CDR2 SQIVND (reference sequence). V lost 7 bases and J lost 3; bases outside the gene matches: 3. The CDR3 loop spans 14 amino acids. This CDR3 is CASTRDRDTGELFF. Written as DNA, the CDR3 is TGTGCCAGTACAAGGGACAGGGACACCGGGGAGCTGTTTTTT.

The chain links TRBV3-1 (or the pseudogene TRBV3-2) to TRBJ1-5, with D perhaps matching TRBD1 (5 bases). V was cut by 1 base and J by 6 bases, with 13 bases left in between. This CDR3 spans 15 amino acids. CDR1 LGHDT and CDR2 YNNKEL come from the germline V gene (reference sequence). The CDR3, as DNA: TGTGCCAGCAGCCAAGCCTCGGGGGGAGGTCAGCCCCAGCATTTT. It encodes CASSQASGGGQPQHF.

The chain links TRBV7-2 to TRBJ1-1; maybe TRBD1 (6 bases). The CDR3 length is 15 residues. Germline CDR1 is SGHTA and CDR2 is FQGNSA. V lost 0 bases to trimming and J lost 1 base, with 9 bases between them. CDR3 loop: CASSLAGRGNTEAFF. The DNA for the CDR3 is TGTGCCAGCAGCTTAGCTGGCAGGGGGAACACTGAAGCTTTCTTT. Full variable domain (missing parts from reference TRBV7-2 and TRBJ1-1): GAGVSQSPSNKVTEKGKDVELRCDPISGHTALYWYRQSLGQGLEFLIYFQGNSAPDKSGLPSDRFSAERTGGSVSTLTIQRTQQEDSAVYLCASSLAGRGNTEAFFGQGTRLTVV.

The V call is TRBV28, the J call TRBJ2-3, with D possibly TRBD2 on 6 matching bases. The length of the CDR3 is 15 residues. Germline V gene lookup returns CDR1 MDHEN and CDR2 SYDVKM. V was pared by 7 bases and J by 4 bases, with 18 bases between. The CDR3 DNA is TGTGCCAGCACCGTGGGGGGAAGGGTCCCAGATACGCAGTATTTT. Amino acids: CASTVGGRVPDTQYF.